This entry describes one T cell receptor beta chain. The antigen is unknown. The study reverse transcribed the entire isolated RNA, so it sequenced expressed TCRB transcripts. Naive, central memory and regulatory T cell samples yielded about 3.57 million reads on average. The repertoire was sequenced with immunoSEQ multiplex PCR; TCRdb's copy has only in-frame clones and lacks some. The sample includes approximately 730,000 clones, about an eighth of them seen just once. This sample was included in a study of beta chain features in type 1 diabetes. Points from the study as a whole: PCR could preferentially amplify shorter templates, alike in patients and controls. Shorter TCRB CDR3s, moderately but significantly so, marked every one of the four CD4+ subsets in Type 1 diabetes patients.

Trimming shortened V by 7 bases and J by 0 bases, and 13 bases separated the two germline ends. The CDR3 spans 15 residues. CDR1 SGHVS and CDR2 FNYEAQ come from the germline V gene. Input material: naive CD4+ T cells from blood. The sequence came from a man aged 18 to 30 with type 1 diabetes. This rearrangement joins TRBV7-6 to TRBJ1-3; D unresolved. The chain's CDR3 is CASMIGPSSGNTIYF. CDR3 nucleotide sequence: TGTGCCAGCATGATTGGACCTTCCTCTGGAAACACCATATATTTT.